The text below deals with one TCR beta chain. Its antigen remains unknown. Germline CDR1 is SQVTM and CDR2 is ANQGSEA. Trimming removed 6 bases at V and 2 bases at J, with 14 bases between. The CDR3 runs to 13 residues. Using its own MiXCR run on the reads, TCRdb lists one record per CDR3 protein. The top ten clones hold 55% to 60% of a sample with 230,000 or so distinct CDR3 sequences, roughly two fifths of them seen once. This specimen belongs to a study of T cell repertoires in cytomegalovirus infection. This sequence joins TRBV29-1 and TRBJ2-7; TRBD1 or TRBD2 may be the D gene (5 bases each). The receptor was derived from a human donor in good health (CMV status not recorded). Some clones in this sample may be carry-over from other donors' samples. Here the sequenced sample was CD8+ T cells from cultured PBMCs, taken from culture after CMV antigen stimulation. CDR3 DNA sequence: TGCAGCGTGGACGGGACGTACGCCTACGAGCAGTACTTC. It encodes CSVDGTYAYEQYF.